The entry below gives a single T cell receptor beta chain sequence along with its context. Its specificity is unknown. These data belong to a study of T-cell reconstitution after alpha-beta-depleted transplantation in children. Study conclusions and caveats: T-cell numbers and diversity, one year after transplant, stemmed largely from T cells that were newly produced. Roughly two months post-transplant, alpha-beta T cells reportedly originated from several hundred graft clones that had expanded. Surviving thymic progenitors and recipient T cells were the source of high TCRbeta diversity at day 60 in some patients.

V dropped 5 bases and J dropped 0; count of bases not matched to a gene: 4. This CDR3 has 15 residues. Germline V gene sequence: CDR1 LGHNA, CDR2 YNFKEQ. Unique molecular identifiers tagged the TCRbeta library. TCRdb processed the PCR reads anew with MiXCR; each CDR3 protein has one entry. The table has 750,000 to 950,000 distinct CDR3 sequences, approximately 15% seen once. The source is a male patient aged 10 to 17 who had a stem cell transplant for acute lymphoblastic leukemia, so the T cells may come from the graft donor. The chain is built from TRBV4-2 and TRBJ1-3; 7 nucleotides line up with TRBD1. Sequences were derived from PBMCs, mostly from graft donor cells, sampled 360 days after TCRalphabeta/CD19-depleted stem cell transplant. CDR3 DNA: TGTGCCAGCAGCACGGGACAGAACTCTGGAAACACCATATATTTT. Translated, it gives CASSTGQNSGNTIYF.